This T cell receptor beta chain was captured in a study of control samples from healthy donors and cancer patients. Germline CDR1 and CDR2: MNHNY and SVGAGI (reference sequence). V lost 5 bases and J lost 9; bases outside the gene matches: 10. The CDR3 contains 15 residues. Clones were sequenced by immunoSEQ multiplex PCR, and TCRdb holds only the in-frame ones, with some missing. The sample holds fewer than 60,000 clones, about 89% seen once. Material: PBMCs. The chain uses TRBV6-6 and TRBJ2-1; 10 bases agree with TRBD2. The receptor comes from a woman aged 55-70 years with lung cancer. CDR3 DNA sequence: TGTGCCAGCAGTCCCGGACTAGCGGCGGGTAGTGAGCAGTTCTTC. Amino acids: CASSPGLAAGSEQFF.